This entry lists 20 T cell receptor beta chains sequenced from one sample in a study of cytomegalovirus exposure and HLA in healthy donors. This table comes from immunoSEQ multiplex PCR, and its TCRdb copy is limited to in-frame clones, with some not included. This sample yields over 200,000 clones, of which around 90% are seen a single time; around 3.3% belongs to the top ten. The specimen was PBMCs. The source of these receptors is a woman aged 25 to 39 in good health and CMV-seronegative.

The chain joins TRBV7-9 to TRBJ2-7, with a tentative D call TRBD2 (6 bases). CDR1 SEHNR and CDR2 FQNEAQ come from the germline V gene (reference sequence). Trimming left V 3 bases short and J 0 bases short, with 12 bases between. The length of the CDR3 is 15 residues. CDR3 loop: CASSFGGGLSYEQYF. CDR3 nucleotide sequence: TGTGCCAGCAGCTTTGGGGGAGGTCTCTCCTACGAGCAGTACTTC.

The chain employs TRBV28 and TRBJ2-7; D gene unclear. This CDR3 has 13 amino acids. The germline CDR1 and CDR2 sequences are MDHEN and SYDVKM. The ends were cut back, 3 bases at V and 4 bases at J, with 10 bases in the middle. Written as DNA, the CDR3 is TGTGCCAGCAGTTTCCCAGGAAGGTACGAGCAGTACTTC. It is translated as CASSFPGRYEQYF. The full variable domain, in which reference TRBV28 and TRBJ2-7 provide the parts outside the CDR3, is DVKVTQSSRYLVKRTGEKVFLECVQDMDHENMFWYRQDPGLGLRLIYFSYDVKMKEKGDIPEGYSVSREKKERFSLILESASTNQTSMYLCASSFPGRYEQYFGPGTRLTVT.

The rearrangement links TRBV27 to TRBJ2-3; 7 bases are a match to TRBD1. The CDR3 contains 15 residues. From germline, CDR1 is MNHEY and CDR2 SMNVEV (reference sequence). J gave up 3 bases and V 3 bases, and 6 bases lay outside the gene matches. CDR3 DNA: TGTGCCAGCAGTTTTCAGGGGGTAGGGACAGATACGCAGTATTTT. Its protein is CASSFQGVGTDTQYF.

V gene TRBV29-1 combines with J gene TRBJ2-7; D possibly corresponds to TRBD2 (7 bases). Trimming stripped 1 base from V and 2 bases from J, with 9 bases between. Germline lookup yields CDR1 SQVTM and CDR2 ANQGSEA. The CDR3 consists of 13 residues. The CDR3 here is CSVEVGGPYEQYF. CDR3 bases: TGCAGCGTTGAAGTGGGGGGGCCCTACGAGCAGTACTTC.

The rearrangement uses TRBV18 and TRBJ2-1; maybe TRBD1 (5 bases). The germline V gene has CDR1 KGHSH and CDR2 LQKENI. Trimming pared 0 bases from V and 2 bases from J, leaving 8 bases between. The CDR3 is made up of 15 amino acids. The CDR3 loop reads CASSPPGLAYNEQFF. The CDR3 DNA follows: TGTGCCAGCTCACCACCGGGGCTAGCCTACAATGAGCAGTTCTTC.

This sequence joins TRBV9 and TRBJ1-5, with D uncertain. The CDR3 is made up of 13 amino acids. Trimming cost V 0 bases and J 4 bases, with 5 bases left between them. Looked up from germline, CDR1 is SGDLS and CDR2 is YYNGEE. The DNA for the CDR3 is TGTGCCAGCAGCGTAGGTGAAAATCAGCCCCAGCATTTT. It translates to CASSVGENQPQHF. Full variable domain (rest looked up from reference TRBV9 and TRBJ1-5): DSGVTQTPKHLITATGQRVTLRCSPRSGDLSVYWYQQSLDQGLQFLIQYYNGEERAKGNILERFSAQQFPDLHSELNLSSLELGDSALYFCASSVGENQPQHFGDGTRLSIL.

The V gene is TRBV4-2, the J gene TRBJ1-4; TRBD1 aligns across 10 bases. Germline trimming cut 1 base from V and 6 bases from J; bases unmatched to any gene: 5. CDR3 length: 16 amino acids. Germline lookup yields CDR1 LGHNA and CDR2 YNFKEQ. CDR3 region: CASSQVPGTGDEKLFF. The CDR3 DNA sequence: TGTGCCAGCAGCCAAGTTCCCGGGACAGGGGATGAAAAACTGTTTTTT.

The chain recombines TRBV28 with TRBJ2-2; 10 bases align to TRBD1. Germline V gene sequence: CDR1 MDHEN, CDR2 SYDVKM. CDR3 length: 20 amino acids. After removal of 4 bases from V and 2 bases from J, the junction contained 16 bases not matched to a gene. The CDR3 bases are TGTGCCAGCAGTTCCACGAAGAGACAGGGGGCTACATCAAACACCGGGGAGCTGTTTTTT. Amino acids: CASSSTKRQGATSNTGELFF.

This chain uses TRBV5-1 with TRBJ1-1; 9 bases line up with TRBD1. Germline V gives CDR1 SGHRS, CDR2 YFSETQ. This CDR3 comprises 14 residues. The ends lost 0 bases at V and 4 bases at J; junction bases unmatched: 1. CDR3 region: CASSLEQGATEAFF. The CDR3 bases are TGCGCCAGCAGCTTGGAACAGGGGGCCACTGAAGCTTTCTTT.

The chain carries TRBV7-2 and TRBJ2-1; D ambiguous. Trimming took 1 base from V and 2 from J, leaving 9 bases between them. Germline lookup yields CDR1 SGHTA and CDR2 FQGNSA. The CDR3 totals 15 residues. This CDR3 reads CASSLVGIPYNEQFF. The CDR3 DNA reads TGTGCCAGCAGCTTAGTTGGCATCCCCTACAATGAGCAGTTCTTC. Complete variable domain (other parts from reference TRBV7-2 and TRBJ2-1): GAGVSQSPSNKVTEKGKDVELRCDPISGHTALYWYRQSLGQGLEFLIYFQGNSAPDKSGLPSDRFSAERTGGSVSTLTIQRTQQEDSAVYLCASSLVGIPYNEQFFGPGTRLTVL.

The chain couples TRBV2 to TRBJ1-1; tentative D call: TRBD1 (6 bases). Germline loops: CDR1 SNHLY, CDR2 FYNNEI. The CDR3 runs to 14 residues. The V end was cut by 5 bases, the J end by 0 bases, with 10 bases between. CDR3 loop: CASSTGFMNTEAFF. The CDR3, as DNA: TGTGCCAGCAGTACAGGGTTTATGAACACTGAAGCTTTCTTT.

The chain employs TRBV4-3 and TRBJ1-1; D call uncertain. V was trimmed by 0 bases and J by 0 bases, leaving 8 bases between them. CDR1 and CDR2 (germline): LGHNA, YSLEER. The CDR3 length is 15 residues. The CDR3 nucleotides are TGCGCCAGCAGCCAAGAACCGGAGTTGAACACTGAAGCTTTCTTT. Amino acids: CASSQEPELNTEAFF.

The rearrangement joins TRBV6-4 to TRBJ2-6; D perhaps matches TRBD1 (6 bases). The V gene's germline CDR1 is MRHNA and CDR2 SNTAGT. This CDR3 is built from 15 residues. With 5 bases removed from V and 3 bases from J, the gap between germline ends came to 11 bases. The CDR3 DNA reads TGTGCCAGCAGTCCACAGGGTTATGGGGCCAACGTCCTGACTTTC. Translated: CASSPQGYGANVLTF.

V is TRBV28 and J is TRBJ2-2; tentative D call: TRBD1 (6 bases). Germline-derived CDR1 and CDR2 are MDHEN and SYDVKM. Trimming stripped 0 bases from V and 3 bases from J, with 8 bases between. The CDR3 totals 15 residues. CDR3 residues: CASSLWQGHTGELFF. For the CDR3, the DNA is TGTGCCAGCAGTTTATGGCAGGGGCACACCGGGGAGCTGTTTTTT.

The chain carries TRBV11-2 and TRBJ1-1; TRBD1 matches at 9 bases. CDR1 and CDR2 from the germline V gene are SGHAT and FQNNGV. This CDR3 has 17 residues. Trimming removed 1 base from V and 3 bases from J; junction bases left unmatched: 9. In nucleotides, the CDR3 is TGTGCCAGCAGCTTAGGGGACAGGGCTTGGGTAGACACTGAAGCTTTCTTT. Translating it yields CASSLGDRAWVDTEAFF.

J is TRBJ2-7 and V is TRBV19, with 11 bases that match TRBD2. Germline CDR1 reads LNHDA; CDR2 reads SQIVND (reference sequence). V shed 6 bases and J 4 bases; nucleotides not matched to a gene: 5. The length of the CDR3 is 14 residues. CDR3 in DNA: TGTGCCAGTAGCCCTAGCGGGAGGCGGTACGAGCAGTACTTC. Its protein product is CASSPSGRRYEQYF.

The V call is TRBV21-1, the J call TRBJ1-3; the table gives TRBD1 as D, unverified against the DNA. TRBV21-1 is a documented pseudogene. The CDR3 totals 15 residues. The CDR3 nucleotides are TGTGCCAGCACCTCAGGTCGTGGGCATGGAAACACCATATATTTT. Translation: CASTSGRGHGNTIYF.

The chain recombines TRBV4-1 with TRBJ2-5; D call uncertain. Trimming removed 0 bases from V and 10 bases from J, with 6 bases in between. CDR3 length: 11 amino acids. Germline V CDR1 and CDR2: MGHRA, YSYEKL. CDR3 region: CASSQDKGQYF. CDR3 nucleotide sequence: TGCGCCAGCAGCCAAGATAAGGGCCAGTACTTC.

CDR3 nucleotide sequence: TGCAGCGTTGAATTCCTAGCGGGTACCTACGAGCAGTACTTC. It codes for CSVEFLAGTYEQYF. The chain recombines TRBV29-1 with TRBJ2-7, with 8 positions matching TRBD2. Trimming cost V 2 bases and J 2 bases; bases outside gene matches: 5. Per germline, CDR1 SQVTM and CDR2 ANQGSEA. CDR3 length: 14 amino acids.

In regard to this clone: This specimen includes other DNA sequences encoding the same CDR3. The genes are TRBV27 and TRBJ1-1; unclear D gene. The ends were cut back, 2 bases at V and 4 bases at J, with 8 bases in the middle. The germline V gene encodes CDR1 MNHEY and CDR2 SMNVEV (reference sequence). The CDR3 extends over 13 amino acids. This CDR3 reads CASSLGTATEAFF. As DNA, the CDR3 is TGTGCCAGCAGTTTAGGAACGGCCACTGAAGCTTTCTTT.